This T cell receptor (beta chain) originates from a study of human T cells and chemical hapten exposure. This clonotype turned up a few times. TCRdb reanalysed the RACE reads using MiXCR and keeps one entry per CDR3 protein. This table holds approximately 52,000 distinct CDR3 sequences, about 10% found once. The sample's time point: patch test 1, 2 weeks after DPC sensitization. Treatment defined: therapeutic diphenylcyclopropenone sensitization with weekly scalp DPC. It was from unfractionated whole blood that total RNA was extracted. The source was whole blood, collected in connection with sensitization to the hapten diphenylcyclopropenone (DPC). This clonotype was sampled from a woman aged 40 to 55 with alopecia areata. Some clones in this sample may be carry-over from other donors' samples.

In DNA form, the CDR3 reads TGTGCCAGCTCACCTCAAGAGGGGAGCACTGAAGCTTTCTTT. Encoded protein: CASSPQEGSTEAFF. V usage is TRBV18 and J usage is TRBJ1-1; a possible D gene is TRBD1 (5 bases). The germline V gene has CDR1 KGHSH and CDR2 LQKENI. The germline V and J ends were trimmed by 3 bases and 4 bases, with 12 bases remaining between them. The CDR3 has 14 amino acids.